Each of the 6 T cell receptor beta chains below was sequenced from the same sample in a study of beta chain features in type 1 diabetes. TCRB transcripts that were expressed got sequenced, as all of the isolated RNA had been reverse transcribed. Here immunoSEQ multiplex PCR was the method, and the copy in TCRdb shows in-frame clones only, minus some. The sample includes about half a million clones, around 30% seen only once; the top ten take 0.05% to 0.065%. The sample was naive CD4+ T cells from blood. The receptors shown here come from a man aged 18-30 years in good health.

This clone was observed a handful of times. The V gene is TRBV25-1, the J gene TRBJ1-1, with a possible D match to TRBD1 (6 bases). Germline V gives CDR1 MGHDK, CDR2 SYGVNS. V was clipped by 3 bases and J by 5 bases, with 13 bases between them. The CDR3 is 14 residues long. The CDR3 coding sequence is TGTGCCAGCAGTGAGGCCGGGGGCTTGACTGAAGCTTTCTTT. This translates into CASSEAGGLTEAFF.

This rearrangement joins TRBV30 to TRBJ2-5, with 10 bases lining up with TRBD2. CDR3 length: 15 residues. V gave up 3 bases and J gave up 5 bases; unmatched junction bases: 9. The germline V gene has CDR1 GTSNPN and CDR2 SVGIG (reference sequence). This CDR3 is CAWRASGRGRETQYF. DNA for the CDR3: TGTGCCTGGAGAGCGAGCGGGAGGGGTCGGGAGACCCAGTACTTC. The full variable domain, completed using reference TRBV30 and TRBJ2-5, is SQTIHQWPATLVQPVGSPLSLECTVEGTSNPNLYWYRQAAGRGLQLLFYSVGIGQISSEVPQNLSASRPQDRQFILSSKKLLLSDSGFYLCAWRASGRGRETQYFGPGTRLLVL.

The chain employs TRBV4-1 and TRBJ2-1; possible D gene TRBD2, 5 bases. The CDR3 runs 16 residues. Germline V lookup: CDR1 MGHRA, CDR2 YSYEKL. The germline V and J ends were trimmed by 0 bases and 7 bases, with 16 bases remaining between them. This CDR3 reads CASSQEPRVGGNEQFF. The CDR3, as DNA: TGCGCCAGCAGCCAAGAGCCGCGGGTGGGCGGAAATGAGCAGTTCTTC.

The chain uses TRBV6-5 and TRBJ1-2, with D possibly TRBD1 on 5 matching bases. The CDR3 is 15 amino acids. V was trimmed by 7 bases and J by 3 bases, leaving 18 bases between them. The germline gives CDR1 MNHEY, CDR2 SVGAGI. Written as DNA, the CDR3 is TGTGCCAGCACTAGCTGGGACCAGAGGTACTATGGCTACACCTTC. Residues: CASTSWDQRYYGYTF.

In this sample, this clone turned up a few times. The chain combines TRBV5-6 with TRBJ2-5, with 7 bases fitting TRBD2. The CDR3 has 13 residues. V shed 1 base, J shed 12 bases, and the junction held 9 bases outside the gene matches. Germline assignment: CDR1 SGHDT and CDR2 YYEEEE. In DNA form, the CDR3 reads TGTGCCAGCAGCTTGAGTGACGGGAGGAGTGAGTACTTC. Translating it yields CASSLSDGRSEYF. Drawing the rest from reference TRBV5-6 and TRBJ2-5, the complete variable domain is DAGVTQSPTHLIKTRGQQVTLRCSPKSGHDTVSWYQQALGQGPQFIFQYYEEEERQRGNFPDRFSGHQFPNYSSELNVNALLLGDSALYLCASSLSDGRSEYFGPGTRLLVL.

The chain recombines TRBV5-4 with TRBJ2-7; TRBD1 matches 8 bases. Germline CDR1 is SGHNT and CDR2 is YYREEE (reference sequence). This CDR3 spans 15 amino acids. The V gene end was trimmed by 0 bases and the J gene end by 4 bases; junction bases not matched to a gene: 6. CDR3: CASSLDQGAGYEQYF. The CDR3 bases are TGTGCCAGCAGCTTGGATCAGGGGGCGGGTTACGAGCAGTACTTC.